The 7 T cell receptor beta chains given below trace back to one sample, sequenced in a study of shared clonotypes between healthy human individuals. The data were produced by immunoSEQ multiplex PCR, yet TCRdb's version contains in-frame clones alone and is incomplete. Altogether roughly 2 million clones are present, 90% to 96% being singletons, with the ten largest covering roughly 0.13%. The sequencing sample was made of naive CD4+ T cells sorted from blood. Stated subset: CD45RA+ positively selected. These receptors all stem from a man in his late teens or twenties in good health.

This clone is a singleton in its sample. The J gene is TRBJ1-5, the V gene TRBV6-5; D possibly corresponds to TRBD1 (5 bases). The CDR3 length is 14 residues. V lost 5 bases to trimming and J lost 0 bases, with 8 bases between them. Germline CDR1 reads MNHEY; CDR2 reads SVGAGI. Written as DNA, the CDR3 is TGTGCCAGCAGTACACAGGATAGCAATCAGCCCCAGCATTTT. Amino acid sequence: CASSTQDSNQPQHF.

CDR3 DNA: TGTGCCAGCAGTTCTACCGGGACAGAGGTTTGGCAGCCCCAGCATTTT. Its protein product is CASSSTGTEVWQPQHF. The genes are TRBV5-6 and TRBJ1-5; 7 bases match TRBD1. The length of the CDR3 is 16 residues. The germline gives CDR1 SGHDT, CDR2 YYEEEE. Trimming removed 5 bases from V and 7 bases from J; junction bases left unmatched: 15.

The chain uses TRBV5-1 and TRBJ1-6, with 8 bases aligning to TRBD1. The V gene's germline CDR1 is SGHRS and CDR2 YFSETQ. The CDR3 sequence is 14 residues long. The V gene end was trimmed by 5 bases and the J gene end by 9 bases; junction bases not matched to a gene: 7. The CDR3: CASSQGQEVSPLHF. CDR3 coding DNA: TGCGCCAGCAGTCAGGGACAGGAGGTTTCACCCCTCCACTTT.

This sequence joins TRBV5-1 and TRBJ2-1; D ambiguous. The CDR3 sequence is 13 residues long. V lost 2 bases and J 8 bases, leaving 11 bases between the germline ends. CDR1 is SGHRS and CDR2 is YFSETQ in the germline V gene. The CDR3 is CASSLRSLYEQFF. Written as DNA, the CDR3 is TGCGCCAGCAGCTTACGCTCTTTGTATGAGCAGTTCTTC.

The DNA for the CDR3 is TGTGCCAGCAGTGAGGGCGGCCCCTCGCCCCAGCATTTT. This sequence encodes CASSEGGPSPQHF. The chain recombines TRBV6-1 with TRBJ1-5; D remains unclear. Germline V CDR1 and CDR2: MNHNS, SASEGT. V gave up 3 bases and J gave up 9 bases, with 12 bases separating them. This CDR3 is 13 amino acids long.

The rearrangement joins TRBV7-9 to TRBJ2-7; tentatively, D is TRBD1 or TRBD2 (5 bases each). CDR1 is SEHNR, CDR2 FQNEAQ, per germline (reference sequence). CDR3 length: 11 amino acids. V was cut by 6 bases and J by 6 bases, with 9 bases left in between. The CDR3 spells CASSWGFEQYF. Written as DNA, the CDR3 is TGTGCCAGCAGTTGGGGGTTCGAGCAGTACTTC. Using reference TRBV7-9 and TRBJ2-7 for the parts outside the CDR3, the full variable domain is DTGVSQNPRHKITKRGQNVTFRCDPISEHNRLYWYRQTLGQGPEFLTYFQNEAQLEKSRLLSDRFSAERPKGSFSTLEIQRTEQGDSAMYLCASSWGFEQYFGPGTRLTVT.

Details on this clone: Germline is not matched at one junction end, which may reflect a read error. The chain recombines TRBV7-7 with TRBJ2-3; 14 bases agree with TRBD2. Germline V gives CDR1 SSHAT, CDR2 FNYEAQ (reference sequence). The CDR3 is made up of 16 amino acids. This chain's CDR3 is CASSARLAGGEDTQYF. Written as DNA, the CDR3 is TGTGCTAGCAGCGCGCGACTAGCGGGAGGGGAAGATACGCAGTATTTT.